What follows are 14 T cell receptor beta chains derived from one specimen sequenced in a study of technical replicates of blood from a handful of donors. Data came from immunoSEQ multiplex PCR; TCRdb stores just in-frame clones and leaves some out. The sample has 60,000 to 65,000 clones, over 75% seen once. Specimen: PBMCs. These receptors were taken from a human donor in good health. Some clones in this sample may be carry-over from other donors' samples.

This sequence joins TRBV18 and TRBJ2-7; 8 bases align to TRBD1. CDR3 length: 16 amino acids. The J segment lost 3 bases and the V segment lost 5 bases, leaving 12 bases of the junction unmatched. Per germline, CDR1 KGHSH and CDR2 LQKENI. CDR3 DNA sequence: TGTGCCAGCTCATCCATTCAGGGGGCGAGTGTCTACGAGCAGTACTTC. It encodes CASSSIQGASVYEQYF.

The chain is built from TRBV4-2 and TRBJ1-2, with 7 bases that match TRBD1. Germline CDR1 reads LGHNA; CDR2 reads YNFKEQ. The CDR3 contains 17 residues. V lost 1 base to trimming and J lost 7 bases; unmatched junction nucleotides: 15. The DNA for the CDR3 is TGTGCCAGCAGCCAAGCTCCCTGGGACAGTCGGAGAGCTGGCTACACCTTC. As protein: CASSQAPWDSRRAGYTF.

The chain couples TRBV7-2 to TRBJ2-1; D might be TRBD2 (6 bases). V lost 0 bases to trimming and J lost 5 bases, with 14 bases between them. Germline-derived CDR1 and CDR2 are SGHTA and FQGNSA. The CDR3 length is 16 residues. CDR3 sequence reads: CASSLASTRNNNEQFF. In DNA form, the CDR3 reads TGTGCCAGCAGCTTAGCGTCGACTAGGAATAACAATGAGCAGTTCTTC.

On this clone: Other nucleotide sequences in the sample specify the same CDR3. J is TRBJ2-3 and V is TRBV5-1; 8 bases align to TRBD2. From germline, CDR1 is SGHRS and CDR2 YFSETQ. V shed 0 bases and J 0 bases; nucleotides not matched to a gene: 0. The CDR3 loop spans 15 amino acids. Written as DNA, the CDR3 is TGCGCCAGCAGCTTGGCGGGAGGGAGCACAGATACGCAGTATTTT. Translated: CASSLAGGSTDTQYF.

This clone was picked up one time. The rearrangement joins TRBV4-2 to TRBJ2-3; D may be TRBD2 (5 bases). CDR1 LGHNA and CDR2 YNFKEQ come from the germline V gene. Trimming shortened V by 1 base and J by 0 bases, and 8 bases separated the two germline ends. This CDR3 has 15 residues. The CDR3 coding sequence is TGTGCCAGCAGCCAAGGGACTTGGAGCACAGATACGCAGTATTTT. Translation: CASSQGTWSTDTQYF.

The genes are TRBV4-3 and TRBJ1-6, with TRBD1 matching 8 bases. This CDR3 contains 15 residues. Unmatched junction bases numbered 4, after V lost 0 bases and J lost 9 bases. The germline CDR1 and CDR2 sequences are LGHNA and YSLEER. The CDR3 is CASSQDVQGVSPLHF. In DNA, the CDR3 is TGCGCCAGCAGCCAAGATGTACAGGGGGTTTCACCCCTCCACTTT.

The rearrangement links TRBV19 to TRBJ1-4; 10 bases match TRBD1. Germline values: CDR1 LNHDA, CDR2 SQIVND (reference sequence). The CDR3 has 16 residues. V was pared by 6 bases and J by 8 bases, with 12 bases of the junction left unmatched. DNA for the CDR3: TGTGCCAGTAGCGAACTCCCGGGACAGGGGAGAGAAAAACTGTTTTTT. This encodes CASSELPGQGREKLFF.

The chain recombines TRBV6-1 with TRBJ1-6, with D perhaps TRBD1 (6 bases). The CDR3 extends over 15 amino acids. Looked up from germline, CDR1 is MNHNS and CDR2 is SASEGT. Trimming took off 7 bases at V and 4 bases at J, with 14 bases between the two ends. Here the CDR3 reads CASTLGQTYNSPLHF. For the CDR3, the DNA is TGTGCCAGCACCTTAGGACAGACTTATAATTCACCCCTCCACTTT.

The rearrangement joins TRBV28 to TRBJ1-4; TRBD1 matches 9 bases. Germline loops: CDR1 MDHEN, CDR2 SYDVKM. V shed 6 bases and J 7 bases; nucleotides not matched to a gene: 6. The CDR3 runs to 14 residues. The CDR3 sequence: CASRLQGAGEKLFF. CDR3 coding DNA: TGTGCCAGCAGATTACAGGGGGCGGGTGAAAAACTGTTTTTT.

V usage is TRBV4-3 and J usage is TRBJ2-7, with 10 positions matching TRBD2. In germline, CDR1 is LGHNA, CDR2 YSLEER. Unmatched junction bases numbered 11, after V lost 2 bases and J lost 4 bases. The CDR3 totals 17 residues. CDR3 amino acids: CASSQWGSGRATYEQYF. The CDR3 region has the DNA TGCGCCAGCAGCCAATGGGGGAGCGGGAGGGCTACTTACGAGCAGTACTTC.

The V call is TRBV18, the J call TRBJ1-6; D is possibly TRBD1 (6 bases). Per germline, CDR1 KGHSH and CDR2 LQKENI. The V end was cut by 2 bases, the J end by 3 bases, with 8 bases between. The CDR3 extends over 15 amino acids. Here the CDR3 reads CASSPLDSYNSPLHF. The CDR3 DNA follows: TGTGCCAGCTCACCATTGGACAGCTATAATTCACCCCTCCACTTT.

The chain employs TRBV7-9 and TRBJ1-2, with TRBD1 matching 12 bases. The junction had 6 bases not matched to a gene; V was cut back by 3 bases and J by 7 bases. CDR1 and CDR2 from the germline V gene are SEHNR and FQNEAQ (reference sequence). The CDR3 spans 15 residues. The CDR3 DNA is TGTGCCAGCAGCTTTCCGGGACAGGGGGCAATTGGCTACACCTTC. It yields the protein CASSFPGQGAIGYTF.

The chain uses TRBV30 and TRBJ1-4; possible D gene TRBD1, 5 bases. Trimming removed 7 bases from V and 7 bases from J, with 16 bases in between. Germline CDR1 reads GTSNPN; CDR2 reads SVGIG (reference sequence). The CDR3 runs 13 residues. The CDR3 spells CASRRSGGEKLFF. The DNA for the CDR3 is TGTGCCTCGCGCAGGTCGGGGGGTGAAAAACTGTTTTTT.

The chain employs TRBV11-2 and TRBJ2-1; 9 bases match TRBD2. This CDR3 comprises 15 residues. Germline loops: CDR1 SGHAT, CDR2 FQNNGV. V gave up 1 base and J gave up 9 bases; unmatched junction bases: 7. Here the CDR3 DNA reads TGTGCCAGCAGCTTAGTCGGCGGGAGGGCCGGTGAGCAGTTCTTC. Translating gives CASSLVGGRAGEQFF. Based on the CDR3 plus reference TRBV11-2 and TRBJ2-1, the full variable domain is EAGVAQSPRYKIIEKRQSVAFWCNPISGHATLYWYQQILGQGPKLLIQFQNNGVVDDSQLPKDRFSAERLKGVDSTLKIQPAKLEDSAVYLCASSLVGGRAGEQFFGPGTRLTVL.